These 18 T cell receptor beta chains share one sample of origin, sequenced in a study of blood T cell repertoires in COVID-19. Some clones are missing from TCRdb's copy, which holds only in-frame ones; the method was immunoSEQ multiplex PCR. This sample has about 170,000 clones, with around 89% found just once. The sample consisted of peripheral blood. The receptors here all came from a man aged 50-60 years who had recovered from COVID-19.

The chain links TRBV6-2 or TRBV6-3 to TRBJ2-1, with a weak D call TRBD2 (5 bases). Germline V CDR1 and CDR2: MNHEY, SVGEGT. V shed 5 bases and J shed 4 bases, with 27 bases lying between them. This CDR3 spans 19 amino acids. CDR3 sequence (DNA): TGTGCCAGCAGTCCCCTGGCCCCCGAGGTGGACCTAGCTTACAATGAGCAGTTCTTC. This translates into CASSPLAPEVDLAYNEQFF.

The chain has TRBV29-1 and TRBJ2-7; D is unresolved. Trimming removed 8 bases at V and 1 base at J, with 12 bases between. The CDR3 is 12 amino acids. From germline, CDR1 is SQVTM and CDR2 ANQGSEA. The CDR3, as DNA: TGCAGCTTCCGCCGGAGTTCCTACGAGCAGTACTTC. Its protein product is CSFRRSSYEQYF.

This chain links TRBV6-4 with TRBJ2-2; a weak D match, TRBD2 (6 bases). The CDR3 has 16 amino acids. With 6 bases removed from V and 10 bases from J, the gap between germline ends came to 24 bases. From germline, CDR1 is MRHNA and CDR2 SNTAGT. The CDR3 spells CASSETRGIRSKELFF. For the CDR3, the DNA is TGTGCCAGCAGCGAAACTCGGGGGATAAGATCGAAGGAGCTGTTTTTT.

V and J are TRBV5-1 and TRBJ2-3; D remains unclear. V was cut by 0 bases and J by 0 bases, with 5 bases left in between. CDR1 is SGHRS, CDR2 YFSETQ, per germline. This CDR3 contains 14 residues. The CDR3 DNA sequence: TGCGCCAGCAGCTTGGATGGCAGCACAGATACGCAGTATTTT. Translation: CASSLDGSTDTQYF.

The chain carries TRBV5-4 and TRBJ2-3, with D possibly matching TRBD2 (6 bases). Germline CDR1 and CDR2: SGHNT and YYREEE (reference sequence). Trimming shortened V by 4 bases and J by 5 bases, and 17 bases separated the two germline ends. This CDR3 has 15 residues. The CDR3 region has the DNA TGTGCCAGCAGCAGACCTTACCAGGGAGGAGATACGCAGTATTTT. It encodes CASSRPYQGGDTQYF.

The chain has TRBV3-1 (or the pseudogene TRBV3-2) and TRBJ2-7, with 8 nucleotides matching TRBD1. This CDR3 comprises 12 residues. Germline trimming cut 4 bases from V and 12 bases from J; bases unmatched to any gene: 8. Germline V gives CDR1 LGHDT, CDR2 YNNKEL (reference sequence). The CDR3 region has the DNA TGTGCCAGCAGCCCAGTGACAGGGGAACGGTACTTC. It specifies CASSPVTGERYF.

This clone was found once. V and J are TRBV2 and TRBJ1-1; perhaps TRBD1 as D (5 bases). There are 13 residues in the CDR3. Trimming took 0 bases from V and 4 from J, leaving 6 bases between them. The germline V gene encodes CDR1 SNHLY and CDR2 FYNNEI. This chain's CDR3 is CASSEAGVTEAFF. DNA of the CDR3: TGTGCCAGCAGTGAAGCAGGGGTCACTGAAGCTTTCTTT. The full variable domain, in which reference TRBV2 and TRBJ1-1 provide the parts outside the CDR3, is EPEVTQTPSHQVTQMGQEVILRCVPISNHLYFYWYRQILGQKVEFLVSFYNNEISEKSEIFDDQFSVERPDGSNFTLKIRSTKLEDSAMYFCASSEAGVTEAFFGQGTRLTVV.

The chain recombines TRBV3-1 (or the pseudogene TRBV3-2) with TRBJ2-3; 7 positions agree with TRBD1. The germline gives CDR1 LGHDT, CDR2 YNNKEL (reference sequence). The CDR3 spans 15 residues. V lost 2 bases to trimming and J lost 0 bases; unmatched junction nucleotides: 2. CDR3 bases: TGTGCCAGCAGCCAAAGGGGGCGGAGCACAGATACGCAGTATTTT. It codes for CASSQRGRSTDTQYF.

In its sample, this clone was seen once. V and J are TRBV27 and TRBJ1-4, with D perhaps matching TRBD1 (5 bases). CDR1 MNHEY and CDR2 SMNVEV come from the germline V gene (reference sequence). The CDR3 is 19 residues long. Trimming took 7 bases from V and 4 from J, leaving 28 bases between them. DNA for the CDR3: TGTGCCAGCAAAAATGGTCCGGGGGTCCCACTCCCAAATAATGAAAAACTGTTTTTT. Translation: CASKNGPGVPLPNNEKLFF. The whole variable domain, filled in from reference TRBV27 and TRBJ1-4, reads EAQVTQNPRYLITVTGKKLTVTCSQNMNHEYMSWYRQDPGLGLRQIYYSMNVEVTDKGDVPEGYKVSRKEKRNFPLILESPSPNQTSLYFCASKNGPGVPLPNNEKLFFGSGTQLSVL.

The chain has TRBV1 and TRBJ2-1; TRBD2 is taken as the D call from the table, unchecked against the DNA. TRBV1 is recorded as a pseudogene. The CDR3 has 11 amino acids. CDR3 amino acids: CTSSGWRNPFF. In DNA, the CDR3 is TGCACCAGCAGCGGATGGAGGAATCCGTTCTTC.

Here the CDR3 reads CASGGGNSRGSYNEQFF. The CDR3 bases are TGTGCCAGCGGCGGGGGTAATAGTAGGGGATCCTACAATGAGCAGTTCTTC. The rearrangement joins TRBV5-4 to TRBJ2-1; TRBD2 aligns across 7 bases. The germline gives CDR1 SGHNT, CDR2 YYREEE (reference sequence). The CDR3 runs to 17 residues. Trimming removed 7 bases from V and 1 base from J; junction bases left unmatched: 14.

The DNA for the CDR3 is TGTGCCAGCAGTGGGCCGGGACAGGGGAACTCTAACTATGGCTACACCTTC. Its protein is CASSGPGQGNSNYGYTF. The genes are TRBV28 and TRBJ1-2; 10 positions agree with TRBD1. This CDR3 is built from 17 residues. In germline, CDR1 is MDHEN, CDR2 SYDVKM. J was trimmed by 0 bases and V by 5 bases; bases with no gene match: 9.

The genes are TRBV6-6 and TRBJ2-5; 8 bases line up with TRBD2. Trimming removed 6 bases from V and 0 bases from J; junction bases left unmatched: 9. This CDR3 comprises 16 residues. CDR1 and CDR2 (germline): MNHNY, SVGAGI (reference sequence). The CDR3 is CASRTGLAYDQETQYF. The DNA of the CDR3 is TGTGCCAGCAGAACAGGACTAGCATACGACCAAGAGACCCAGTACTTC.

The rearrangement uses TRBV27 and TRBJ1-2, with no clear D. The CDR3 spans 13 residues. V was clipped by 5 bases and J by 8 bases, with 15 bases between them. The germline V gene encodes CDR1 MNHEY and CDR2 SMNVEV (reference sequence). CDR3 bases: TGTGCCAGCAGTCCCCGGAGCACGGAAGGCTACACCTTC. Protein: CASSPRSTEGYTF.

The V gene is TRBV6-2 or TRBV6-3, the J gene TRBJ2-1, with D perhaps matching TRBD2 (5 bases). The V and J ends lost 4 bases and 5 bases respectively, with 21 bases between them. The CDR3 length is 17 residues. Germline V lookup: CDR1 MNHEY, CDR2 SVGEGT. In DNA form, the CDR3 reads TGTGCCAGCAGTTCGATGGCAGGCGCCGCGGGTAACAATGAGCAGTTCTTC. Amino acids: CASSSMAGAAGNNEQFF.

As DNA, the CDR3 is TGTGCCAGCAGCTCGTACAGGTCCCAAGACTATGGCTACACCTTC. It yields the protein CASSSYRSQDYGYTF. This rearrangement joins TRBV7-3 to TRBJ1-2, with D possibly being TRBD1 (5 bases). Per the germline V gene, CDR1 is SGHTA and CDR2 is FQGTGA. V lost 4 bases and J 3 bases, leaving 15 bases between the germline ends. CDR3 length: 15 residues.

V and J are TRBV4-1 and TRBJ1-1, with D tentatively TRBD1 (6 bases). The V end was cut by 3 bases, the J end by 1 base, with 9 bases between. This CDR3 has 14 amino acids. CDR1 and CDR2 from the germline V gene are MGHRA and YSYEKL. The CDR3 protein is CASSQTDRNTEAFF. In DNA, the CDR3 is TGCGCCAGCAGCCAGACGGACAGGAACACTGAAGCTTTCTTT.

The gene calls are TRBV29-1 and TRBJ1-3; D remains ambiguous. The V gene's germline CDR1 is SQVTM and CDR2 ANQGSEA. V lost 1 base and J 0 bases, leaving 22 bases between the germline ends. This CDR3 spans 19 amino acids. The CDR3, as DNA: TGCAGCGTTGAAGTTTATGACGGAGCTTTATTCAGCTCTGGAAACACCATATATTTT. Amino acid sequence: CSVEVYDGALFSSGNTIYF.